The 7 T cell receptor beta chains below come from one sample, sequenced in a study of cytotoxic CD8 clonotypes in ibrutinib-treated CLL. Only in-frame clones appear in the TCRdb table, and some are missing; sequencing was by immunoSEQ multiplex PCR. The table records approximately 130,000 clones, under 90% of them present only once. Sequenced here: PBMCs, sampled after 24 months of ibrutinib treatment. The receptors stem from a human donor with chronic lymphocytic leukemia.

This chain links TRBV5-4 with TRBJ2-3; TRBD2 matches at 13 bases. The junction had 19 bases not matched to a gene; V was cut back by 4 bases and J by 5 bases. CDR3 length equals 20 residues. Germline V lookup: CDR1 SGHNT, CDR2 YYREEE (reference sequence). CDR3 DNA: TGTGCCAGCAGCCCCCCCCATCCACTAGCGGGGGGGCGCGGGGTAGATACGCAGTATTTT. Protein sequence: CASSPPHPLAGGRGVDTQYF.

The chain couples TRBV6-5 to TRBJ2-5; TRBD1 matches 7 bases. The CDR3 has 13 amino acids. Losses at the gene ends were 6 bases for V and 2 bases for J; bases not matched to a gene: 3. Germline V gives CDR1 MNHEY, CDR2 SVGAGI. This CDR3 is CASSRDSQETQYF. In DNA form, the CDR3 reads TGTGCCAGCAGCCGGGACAGTCAAGAGACCCAGTACTTC.

The CDR3 DNA sequence: TGTGCCAGCAGTTACTCAACGGTGAGGAACGTGAAGGGCTACACCTTC. This translates into CASSYSTVRNVKGYTF. V gene TRBV6-5 combines with J gene TRBJ1-2; D is undetermined. The ends were cut back, 0 bases at V and 8 bases at J, with 19 bases in the middle. Per the germline V gene, CDR1 is MNHEY and CDR2 is SVGAGI. The CDR3 runs to 16 residues.

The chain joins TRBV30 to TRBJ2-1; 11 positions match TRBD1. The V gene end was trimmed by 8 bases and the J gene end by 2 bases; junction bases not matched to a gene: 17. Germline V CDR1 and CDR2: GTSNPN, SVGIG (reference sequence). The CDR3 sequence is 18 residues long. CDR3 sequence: CALDAGQGAEVAYNEQFF. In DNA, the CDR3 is TGTGCCCTCGACGCTGGACAGGGGGCGGAGGTCGCCTACAATGAGCAGTTCTTC.

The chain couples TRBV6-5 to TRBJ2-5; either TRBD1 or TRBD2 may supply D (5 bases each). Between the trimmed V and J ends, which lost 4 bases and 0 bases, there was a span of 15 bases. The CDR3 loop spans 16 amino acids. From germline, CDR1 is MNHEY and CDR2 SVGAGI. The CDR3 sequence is CASSSFGRGDQETQYF. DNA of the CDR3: TGTGCCAGCAGTTCCTTCGGTAGAGGGGACCAAGAGACCCAGTACTTC.

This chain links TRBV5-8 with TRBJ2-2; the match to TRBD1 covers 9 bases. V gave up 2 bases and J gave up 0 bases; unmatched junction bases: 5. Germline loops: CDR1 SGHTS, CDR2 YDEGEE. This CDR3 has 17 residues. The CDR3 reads CASSFGQGRTNTGELFF. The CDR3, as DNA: TGTGCCAGCAGCTTTGGACAGGGGAGAACGAACACCGGGGAGCTGTTTTTT.

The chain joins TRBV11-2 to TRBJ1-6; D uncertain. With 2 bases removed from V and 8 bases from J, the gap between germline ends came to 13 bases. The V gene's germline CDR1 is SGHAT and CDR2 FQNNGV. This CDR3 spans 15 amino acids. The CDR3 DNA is TGTGCCAGCAGCTTATGGCCAGGTTATGATTCACCCCTCCACTTT. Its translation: CASSLWPGYDSPLHF.